This T cell receptor beta chain originates from a study of beta chain features in type 1 diabetes. About this clone: No antigen is known for it.

Every donor provided one heparinised blood draw, which averaged approximately 100 mL. Study conclusions and caveats: Relative to healthy donors, patients appeared to have naive, central memory and Treg TCRB repertoires that were more similar. Shortening of TCRB CDR3s, moderate but significant, appeared in all four CD4+ subsets of Type 1 diabetes patients.

Every isolated RNA sample was fully reverse transcribed, so sequencing captured expressed TCRB transcripts. Data came from immunoSEQ multiplex PCR; TCRdb stores just in-frame clones and leaves some out. The sample includes hundreds of thousands of clones, 11% seen only once; the top ten take about 0.042%. CDR3 size: 12 residues. Germline CDR1 is SEHNR and CDR2 is FQNEAQ (reference sequence). The germline V and J ends were trimmed by 5 bases and 5 bases, with 8 bases remaining between them. The sample taken for sequencing was naive CD4+ T cells from blood. The chain joins TRBV7-9 to TRBJ2-3; D ambiguous. The TCR was taken from a woman between 18 and 29 years old in good health. CDR3 nucleotide sequence: TGTGCCAGCAGCCTAATTCTAGATACGCAGTATTTT. Residues: CASSLILDTQYF.